This T cell receptor (beta chain) was obtained from a study of cytomegalovirus exposure and HLA in healthy donors. As for the study in general: Findings of an earlier analysis included over 95 million unique TCR beta sequences from roughly 200 million T cells. Study-wide results and caveats: After further analysis at a later stage, under 20,000 TCR beta sequences were associated with HLA alleles at 0.05 false discovery rate. One later analysis reportedly identified an Asian-associated ancestry cluster that showed fewer N-insertions than the approximately 670-donor mean. CMV serostatus was the sole immune exposure data available.

The CDR3 consists of 15 residues. V was pared by 5 bases and J by 2 bases, with 16 bases between. CDR1 MDHEN and CDR2 SYDVKM come from the germline V gene. The PCR was carried out with 60 Vbeta primers and 13 Jbeta primers. The repertoire was sequenced with immunoSEQ multiplex PCR; TCRdb's copy has only in-frame clones and lacks some. The data show roughly 120,000 clones, around four fifths seen once. On this clone: What it binds is unknown.

Sequencing was performed on PBMCs. The chain links TRBV28 to TRBJ2-7; no clear D gene. This TCR was sampled from a man in his 60s in good health and CMV-seropositive. As DNA, the CDR3 is TGTGCCAGCAGTGCCTTGGGCAGGCGCCCCTACGAGCAGTACTTC. This sequence encodes CASSALGRRPYEQYF.